Sequencing of this TCR beta chain was carried out in a study of cytomegalovirus exposure and HLA in healthy donors. Study background: About 85 million unique TCRs from HLA-typed donors were held in an early release of data. Regarding the study as a whole: TCR beta V- and J-gene trimming was later associated with a missense DCLRE1C variant. Roughly uniform sequencing depth across donors was assumed, possibly incorrectly.

The PCR used 60 Vbeta and 13 Jbeta primers. Method: immunoSEQ multiplex PCR; TCRdb's copy keeps in-frame clones and lacks some. The sample table sets out approximately 100,000 clones. The length of the CDR3 is 13 residues. CDR1 is SNHLY and CDR2 is FYNNEI in the germline V gene. Trimming took off 6 bases at V and 0 bases at J, with 8 bases between the two ends. In regard to this clone: The antigen is not known.

The chain carries TRBV2 and TRBJ1-1, with TRBD1 as a possible D gene (6 bases). The TCR sequence derives from a man between 45 and 60 years old in good health and CMV-seronegative. Specimen: PBMCs. CDR3 protein: CASRDSLNTEAFF. The CDR3, as DNA: TGTGCCAGCAGGGACAGTTTGAACACTGAAGCTTTCTTT.